This T cell receptor beta chain was observed in a study of blood T cell repertoires in COVID-19. On the study more broadly: Specimens from acute and convalescent COVID-19 originated in the United States, Italy and Spain. The analysed material was cDNA or gDNA that came from T cells, B-cell-depleted T cells, or PBMCs.

This CDR3 region has 13 residues. Germline values: CDR1 MDHEN, CDR2 SYDVKM. V lost 6 bases to trimming and J lost 2 bases; unmatched junction nucleotides: 3. Authors' processing steps: Using reference gene primer amplification, nucleated cell counts were estimated. TCRdb's table, derived via immunoSEQ multiplex PCR, lists solely in-frame clones and lacks some. The D gene and trimming were derived from the DNA, and the V and J assignments and clone size from that table. The table shows roughly 100,000 clones, with roughly 80% occurring only once. The clonotype was recovered from a man in his sixties with active or convalescent COVID-19. The sample comprised peripheral blood. V is TRBV28 and J is TRBJ1-2; 7 nucleotides match TRBD1. DNA of the CDR3: TGTGCCAGCAGCATGGGACAGAACTATGGCTACACCTTC. Translating gives CASSMGQNYGYTF.